This paragraph reports one T cell receptor beta chain. Deletions cut 3 bases from V and 0 bases from J, with 23 bases between. The length of the CDR3 is 19 residues. The germline gives CDR1 SGHNT, CDR2 YYREEE (reference sequence). Clones were sequenced by immunoSEQ multiplex PCR, and TCRdb holds only the in-frame ones, with some missing. The sample includes about 380,000 clones, 85% to 95% of them seen just once. These data come from a study of shared T cell receptors in the human thymus. The rearrangement uses TRBV5-4 and TRBJ2-3, with D perhaps matching TRBD1 (6 bases). Sequencing was done on a sample of thymocytes. This TCR derives from a human donor. CDR3 sequence reads: CASSSSSPDRTASTDTQYF. The CDR3 DNA reads TGTGCCAGCAGCTCCTCAAGCCCGGACAGAACTGCTAGCACAGATACGCAGTATTTT.